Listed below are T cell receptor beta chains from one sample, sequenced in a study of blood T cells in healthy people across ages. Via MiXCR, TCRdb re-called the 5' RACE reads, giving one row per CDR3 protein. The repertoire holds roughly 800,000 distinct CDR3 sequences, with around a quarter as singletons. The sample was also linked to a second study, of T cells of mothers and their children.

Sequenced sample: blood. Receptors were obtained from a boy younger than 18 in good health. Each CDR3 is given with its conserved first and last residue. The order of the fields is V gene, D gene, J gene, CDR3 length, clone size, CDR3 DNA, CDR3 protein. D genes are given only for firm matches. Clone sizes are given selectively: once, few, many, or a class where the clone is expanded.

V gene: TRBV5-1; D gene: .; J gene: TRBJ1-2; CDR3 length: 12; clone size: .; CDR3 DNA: TGCGCCAGCAGCTTGAACGTAGATGGCTACACCTTC; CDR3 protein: CASSLNVDGYTF
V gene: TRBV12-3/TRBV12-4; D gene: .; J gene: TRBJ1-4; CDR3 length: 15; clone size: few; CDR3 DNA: TGTGCCAGCAGCCCGTGGGCCCCCGCTAATGAAAAACTGTTTTTT; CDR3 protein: CASSPWAPANEKLFF
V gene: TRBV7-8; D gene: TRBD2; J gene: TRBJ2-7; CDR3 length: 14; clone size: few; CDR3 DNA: TGTGCCAGCAGCCCCTTAGCGGGAGCAGACGAGCAGTACTTC; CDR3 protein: CASSPLAGADEQYF
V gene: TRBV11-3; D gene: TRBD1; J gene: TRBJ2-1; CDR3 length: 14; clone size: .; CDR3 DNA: TGTGCCAGCAGCCCAGGGGGTTTAAACTATGAGCAGTTCTTC; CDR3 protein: CASSPGGLNYEQFF
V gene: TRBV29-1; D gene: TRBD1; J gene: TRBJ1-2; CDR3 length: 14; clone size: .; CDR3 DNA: TGCAGCGGGTGGGCAGGGGACAGGGTCTATGGCTACACCTTC; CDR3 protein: CSGWAGDRVYGYTF
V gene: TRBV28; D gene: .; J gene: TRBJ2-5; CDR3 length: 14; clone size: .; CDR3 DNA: TGTGCCAGCAGTTTGGGTCGTAGAAAAGAGACCCAGTACTTC; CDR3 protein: CASSLGRRKETQYF
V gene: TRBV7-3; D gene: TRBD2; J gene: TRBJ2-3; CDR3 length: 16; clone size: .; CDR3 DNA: TGTGCCAGCAGCCAAACTAGCGGTTTAGGTTTATCGGCGCAGTATTTT; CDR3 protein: CASSQTSGLGLSAQYF
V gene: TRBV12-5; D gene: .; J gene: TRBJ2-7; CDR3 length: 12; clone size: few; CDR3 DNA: TGTGCTAGTGGTAGGGGGGTAAACGAGCAGTACTTC; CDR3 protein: CASGRGVNEQYF
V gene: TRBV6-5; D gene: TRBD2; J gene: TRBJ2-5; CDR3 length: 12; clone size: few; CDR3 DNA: TGTGCCAGCCAGACTAGCGAGGAGACCCAGTACTTC; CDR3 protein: CASQTSEETQYF
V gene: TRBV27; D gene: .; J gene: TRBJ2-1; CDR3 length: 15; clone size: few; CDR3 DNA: TGTGCCAGCAGTTCCTCTTGGGGGGGGCGGAATGAGCAGTTCTTC; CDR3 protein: CASSSSWGGRNEQFF
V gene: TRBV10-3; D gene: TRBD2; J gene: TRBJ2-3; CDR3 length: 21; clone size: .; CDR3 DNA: TGTGCCATCAGTGATCTATGGTATGGGACTACCGGCCAGGTTCATGAAAATACGCAGTATTTT; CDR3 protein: CAISDLWYGTTGQVHENTQYF
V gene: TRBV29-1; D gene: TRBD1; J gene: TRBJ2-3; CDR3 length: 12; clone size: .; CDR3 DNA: TGCAGCGTCCAGGGGGCGAAAGATACGCAGTATTTT; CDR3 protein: CSVQGAKDTQYF
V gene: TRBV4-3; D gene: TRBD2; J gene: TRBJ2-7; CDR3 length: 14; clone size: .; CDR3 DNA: TGCGCCAGCAGCCCAAATGGACTAGCGGACGAACGGTACTTC; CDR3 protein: CASSPNGLADERYF
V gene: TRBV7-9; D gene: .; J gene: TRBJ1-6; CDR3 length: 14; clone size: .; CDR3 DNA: TGTGCCAGCAGGGGGACGGGACACCTTTCACCCCTCCACTTT; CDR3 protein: CASRGTGHLSPLHF
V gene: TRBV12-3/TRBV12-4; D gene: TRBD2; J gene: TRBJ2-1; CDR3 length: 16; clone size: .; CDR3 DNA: TGTGCCAGCAGCCCCGGGGGCAGCGGGGGGGCTGATGAGCAGTTCTTC; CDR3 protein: CASSPGGSGGADEQFF
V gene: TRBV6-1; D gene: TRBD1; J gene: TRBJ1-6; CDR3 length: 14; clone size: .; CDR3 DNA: TGTGCCAGCAGTGAACAGGGGGGGAATTCACCCCTCCACTTT; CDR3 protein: CASSEQGGNSPLHF